This T cell receptor (beta chain) emerged from a study of shared clonotypes between healthy human individuals. About the research overall: CD4 naive cells filled three plates per donor, CD4 memory three, CD8 naive two and CD8 memory one. Study-wide points: Sampling covered blood only; tissue repertoires likely differ.

Trimming removed 0 bases at V and 1 base at J, with 3 bases between. This CDR3 has 13 residues. Germline V lookup: CDR1 SGHDT, CDR2 YYEEEE. As regards this clone: Its antigen remains unidentified. This sample includes further DNA sequences coding for the same CDR3.

Template for every sorted-subset replicate PCR totaled roughly 210 ng DNA, around 33,000 T cell genomes. Per the authors' pipeline: Junction-only immunoSEQ data arrived without quality scores, meaning filtering differed. Profiled with immunoSEQ multiplex PCR; TCRdb holds only in-frame clones, not every one. V and J calls and clone size are copied from that table; D and trimming were computed from the DNA. The sample holds 1.6 million or so clones, approximately 98.5% seen once. The gene calls are TRBV5-6 and TRBJ2-3; D uncertain. The material sequenced was naive CD4+ T cells sorted from blood. The subset here: CD45RA+ positively selected. The receptor's source is a young man in good health. The CDR3 DNA follows: TGTGCCAGCAGCTTGGGACGCACAGATACGCAGTATTTT. Protein: CASSLGRTDTQYF.